A single sample gave rise to the 13 T cell receptor beta chains below, sequenced in a study of blood T cell repertoires in COVID-19. The repertoire was sequenced with immunoSEQ multiplex PCR; TCRdb's copy has only in-frame clones and lacks some. Of some 390,000 clones listed, more than 75% are singletons. The sequencing input was peripheral blood. Receptors originate from a human donor in a cohort sampled during active COVID-19.

The V gene is TRBV4-1, the J gene TRBJ2-1; 8 bases are shared with TRBD1. The junction had 1 base not matched to a gene; V was cut back by 3 bases and J by 0 bases. The CDR3 is 15 residues long. Germline-derived CDR1 and CDR2 are MGHRA and YSYEKL. The CDR3 sequence is CASSHTGGSYNEQFF. The DNA for the CDR3 is TGCGCCAGCAGCCATACAGGGGGCTCCTACAATGAGCAGTTCTTC.

The gene calls are TRBV7-8 and TRBJ2-2; 8 bases fit TRBD2. The V gene end was trimmed by 2 bases and the J gene end by 6 bases; junction bases not matched to a gene: 5. The CDR3 consists of 15 residues. The germline gives CDR1 SGHVS, CDR2 FQNEAQ. CDR3 sequence: CASSLSTGGAGELFF. The CDR3 DNA reads as TGTGCCAGCAGCTTATCCACCGGGGGGGCCGGGGAGCTGTTTTTT.

This chain uses TRBV4-2 with TRBJ1-4; D may be TRBD1 (5 bases). In germline, CDR1 is LGHNA, CDR2 YNFKEQ. The CDR3 runs 15 residues. The V and J ends lost 0 bases and 6 bases respectively, with 11 bases between them. The chain's CDR3 is CASSQDGGVDEKLFF. CDR3 nucleotide sequence: TGTGCCAGCAGCCAAGATGGAGGGGTTGATGAAAAACTGTTTTTT.

The genes are TRBV6-5 and TRBJ1-2; unclear D gene. Germline loops: CDR1 MNHEY, CDR2 SVGAGI. CDR3 length equals 13 residues. Trimming left V 2 bases short and J 5 bases short, with 9 bases between. CDR3 region: CASSYASGYGYTF. Written as DNA, the CDR3 is TGTGCCAGCAGTTACGCGAGCGGTTATGGCTACACCTTC.

The genes are TRBV24-1 and TRBJ1-5; a possible D gene is TRBD1 (6 bases). The CDR3 contains 14 residues. From germline, CDR1 is KGHDR and CDR2 SFDVKD. With 7 bases removed from V and 4 bases from J, the gap between germline ends came to 13 bases. The CDR3 loop reads CATRAAGANQPQHF. The CDR3 DNA reads TGTGCCACCAGGGCGGCAGGGGCGAATCAGCCCCAGCATTTT.

V usage is TRBV6-5 and J usage is TRBJ2-7, with 7 bases identical to TRBD2. Germline CDR1 is MNHEY and CDR2 is SVGAGI. Trimming took 4 bases from V and 7 from J; bases not matched to a gene: 10. This CDR3 spans 14 amino acids. As DNA, the CDR3 is TGTGCCAGCAGTTCACTAGCGTTGGGAGTAGAGCAGTACTTC. This gives the protein CASSSLALGVEQYF.

This clone showed up many times. The CDR3 nucleotides read TGCGCCAGCAGCTTGGCCGAGCCAGGGAACGAGCAGTACTTC. Translating it yields CASSLAEPGNEQYF. The V call is TRBV5-1, the J call TRBJ2-7; a possible D gene is TRBD1 (5 bases). The CDR3 sequence is 14 residues long. Germline assignment: CDR1 SGHRS and CDR2 YFSETQ. The germline V and J ends were trimmed by 0 bases and 5 bases, with 12 bases remaining between them.

The V gene is TRBV29-1, the J gene TRBJ2-5; 14 nucleotides match TRBD2. The CDR3 totals 17 residues. From germline, CDR1 is SQVTM and CDR2 ANQGSEA. The trim removed 4 bases at V and 4 bases at J, leaving 11 bases unmatched. The CDR3 sequence is CSVVRLAGGPVLETQYF. The CDR3 bases are TGCAGCGTTGTACGACTAGCGGGAGGGCCTGTATTAGAGACCCAGTACTTC.

The V call is TRBV27, the J call TRBJ2-3; no reliable D call. Trimming removed 0 bases from V and 2 bases from J, with 15 bases in between. The CDR3 is 17 residues long. Germline loops: CDR1 MNHEY, CDR2 SMNVEV (reference sequence). This CDR3 reads CASSLSYPQPDTDTQYF. The CDR3 nucleotides read TGTGCCAGCAGTTTATCTTACCCACAGCCCGACACAGATACGCAGTATTTT.

This chain uses TRBV14 with TRBJ2-2, with a weak D call TRBD1 (6 bases). This CDR3 is 16 amino acids long. Germline CDR1 is SGHDN and CDR2 is FVKESK. Between the trimmed V and J ends, which lost 4 bases and 4 bases, there was a span of 16 bases. CDR3 region: CASSLRRKGVTGELFF. The CDR3 nucleotides read TGTGCCAGCAGCCTCCGACGCAAGGGGGTCACCGGGGAGCTGTTTTTT.

The chain is built from TRBV20-1 and TRBJ2-1; TRBD2 matches at 13 bases. V gave up 3 bases and J gave up 10 bases; unmatched junction bases: 6. In germline, CDR1 is DFQATT, CDR2 SNEGSKA (reference sequence). This CDR3 is 14 amino acids long. CDR3 bases: TGCAGTGCTAGTGGGACTAGCGGGGCGTGGGAGCAGTTCTTC. Amino acid sequence: CSASGTSGAWEQFF.

The chain joins TRBV3-1 (or the pseudogene TRBV3-2) to TRBJ2-4; TRBD2 aligns across 7 bases. The germline V gene encodes CDR1 LGHDT and CDR2 YNNKEL (reference sequence). V gave up 2 bases and J gave up 1 base; unmatched junction bases: 8. The CDR3 consists of 17 residues. The CDR3 nucleotides are TGTGCCAGCAGCCAATCATGGGGGGGAGCGGCCAAAAACATTCAGTACTTC. This translates into CASSQSWGGAAKNIQYF.

In this sample, this clone turned up a few times. The chain uses TRBV6-5 and TRBJ2-2; D gene uncertain. CDR1 is MNHEY and CDR2 is SVGAGI in the germline V gene. V was trimmed by 7 bases and J by 6 bases, leaving 15 bases between them. The CDR3 covers 14 residues. The CDR3 protein is CASIGLGSAGELFF. DNA of the CDR3: TGTGCCAGCATCGGTCTCGGGTCTGCCGGGGAGCTGTTTTTT.